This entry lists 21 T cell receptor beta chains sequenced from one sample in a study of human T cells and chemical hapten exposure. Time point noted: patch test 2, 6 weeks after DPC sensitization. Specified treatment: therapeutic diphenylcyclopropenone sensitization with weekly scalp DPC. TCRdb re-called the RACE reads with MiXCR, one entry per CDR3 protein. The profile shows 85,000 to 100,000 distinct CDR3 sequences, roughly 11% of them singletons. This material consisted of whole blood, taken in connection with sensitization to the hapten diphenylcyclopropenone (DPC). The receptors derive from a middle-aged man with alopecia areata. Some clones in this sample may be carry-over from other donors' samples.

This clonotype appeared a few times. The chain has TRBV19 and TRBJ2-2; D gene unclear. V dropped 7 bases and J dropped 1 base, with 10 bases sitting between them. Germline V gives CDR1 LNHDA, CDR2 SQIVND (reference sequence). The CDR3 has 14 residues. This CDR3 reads CASKAQKNTGELFF. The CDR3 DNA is TGTGCCAGTAAGGCCCAGAAGAACACCGGGGAGCTGTTTTTT.

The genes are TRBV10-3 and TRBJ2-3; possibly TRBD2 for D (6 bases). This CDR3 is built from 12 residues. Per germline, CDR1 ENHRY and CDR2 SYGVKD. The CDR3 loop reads CATGSGTDTQYF. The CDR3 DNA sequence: TGTGCAACCGGGAGTGGGACAGATACGCAGTATTTT.

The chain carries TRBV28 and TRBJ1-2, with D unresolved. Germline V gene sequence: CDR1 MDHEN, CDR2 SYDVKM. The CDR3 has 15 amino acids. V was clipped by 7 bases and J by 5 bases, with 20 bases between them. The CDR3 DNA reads TGTGCCAGCACCACCTGGGAGGGTTTCCAGTATGGCTACACCTTC. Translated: CASTTWEGFQYGYTF.

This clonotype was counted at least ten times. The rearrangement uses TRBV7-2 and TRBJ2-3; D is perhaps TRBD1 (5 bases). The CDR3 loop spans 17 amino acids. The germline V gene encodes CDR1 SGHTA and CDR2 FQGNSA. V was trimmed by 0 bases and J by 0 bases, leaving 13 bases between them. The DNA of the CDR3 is TGTGCCAGCAGCTTAGCGTCTGGCCCAGGGAGCACAGATACGCAGTATTTT. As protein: CASSLASGPGSTDTQYF.

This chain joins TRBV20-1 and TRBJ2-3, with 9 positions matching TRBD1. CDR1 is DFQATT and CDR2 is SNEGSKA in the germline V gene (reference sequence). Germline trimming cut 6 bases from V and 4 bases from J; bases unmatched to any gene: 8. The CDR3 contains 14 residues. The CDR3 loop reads CSAQQGARSDTQYF. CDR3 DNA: TGCAGTGCCCAACAGGGGGCTCGTTCAGATACGCAGTATTTT.

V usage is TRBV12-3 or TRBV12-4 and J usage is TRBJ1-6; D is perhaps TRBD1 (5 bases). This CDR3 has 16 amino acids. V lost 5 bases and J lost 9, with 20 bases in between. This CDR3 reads CASSPDSRVSGSPLHF. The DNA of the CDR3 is TGTGCCAGCAGTCCCGACTCCAGGGTCTCGGGTTCACCCCTCCACTTT.

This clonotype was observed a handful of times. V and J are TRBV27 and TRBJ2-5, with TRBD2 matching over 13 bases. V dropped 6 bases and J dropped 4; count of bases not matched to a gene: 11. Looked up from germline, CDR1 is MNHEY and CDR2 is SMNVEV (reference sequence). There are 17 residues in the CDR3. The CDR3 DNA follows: TGTGCCAGCAGATCCGGGACTAGCGGGAAAGGGGGAGAGACCCAGTACTTC. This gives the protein CASRSGTSGKGGETQYF.

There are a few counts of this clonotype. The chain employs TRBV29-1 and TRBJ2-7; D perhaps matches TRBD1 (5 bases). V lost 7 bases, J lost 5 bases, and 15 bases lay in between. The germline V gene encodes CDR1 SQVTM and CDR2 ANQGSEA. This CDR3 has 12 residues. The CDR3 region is CSATERGDEQYF. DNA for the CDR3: TGCAGCGCCACCGAAAGGGGCGACGAGCAGTACTTC.

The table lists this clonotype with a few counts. DNA of the CDR3: TGTGCCAGCAGTCCCGGTCGGGCAGGGGAAGAGACCCAGTACTTC. As protein: CASSPGRAGEETQYF. J is TRBJ2-5 and V is TRBV14; TRBD1 is a possible D gene (6 bases). With 6 bases removed from V and 3 bases from J, the gap between germline ends came to 17 bases. This CDR3 region has 15 residues. Per germline, CDR1 SGHDN and CDR2 FVKESK.

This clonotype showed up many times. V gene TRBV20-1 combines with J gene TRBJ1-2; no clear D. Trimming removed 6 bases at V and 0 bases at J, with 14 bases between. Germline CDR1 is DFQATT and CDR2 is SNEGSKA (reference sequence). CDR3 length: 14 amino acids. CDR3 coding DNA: TGCAGTGCCCATGGCTTCGAAGCTAACTATGGCTACACCTTC. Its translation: CSAHGFEANYGYTF.

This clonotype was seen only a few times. The CDR3 here is CASSQESGWTEAFF. CDR3 sequence (DNA): TGTGCCAGCAGCCAAGAGTCGGGGTGGACTGAAGCTTTCTTT. The chain recombines TRBV4-2 with TRBJ1-1; D gene ambiguous. The CDR3 length is 14 residues. V was shortened by 0 bases and J by 5 bases, with 10 bases between the two germline ends. The germline V gene encodes CDR1 LGHNA and CDR2 YNFKEQ.

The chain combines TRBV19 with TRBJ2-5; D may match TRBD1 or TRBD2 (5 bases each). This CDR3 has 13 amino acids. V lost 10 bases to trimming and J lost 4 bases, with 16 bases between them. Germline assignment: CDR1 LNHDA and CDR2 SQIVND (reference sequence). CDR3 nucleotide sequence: TGTGCCACTTCGTGGGGGAACGTAGAGACCCAGTACTTC. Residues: CATSWGNVETQYF.

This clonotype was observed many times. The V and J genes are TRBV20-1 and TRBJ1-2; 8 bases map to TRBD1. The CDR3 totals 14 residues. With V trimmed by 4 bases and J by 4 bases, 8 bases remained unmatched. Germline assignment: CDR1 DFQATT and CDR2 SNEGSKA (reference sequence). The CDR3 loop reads CSATRQGRGYGYTF. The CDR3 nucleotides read TGCAGTGCTACGCGACAGGGGAGAGGCTATGGCTACACCTTC.

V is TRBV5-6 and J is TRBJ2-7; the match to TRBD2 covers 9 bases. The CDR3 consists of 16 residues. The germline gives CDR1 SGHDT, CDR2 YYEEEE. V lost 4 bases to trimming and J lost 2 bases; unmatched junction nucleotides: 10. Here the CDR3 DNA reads TGTGCCAGCAGCGGTAAACGAGCGGGAGGTCCCTACGAGCAGTACGTC. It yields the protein CASSGKRAGGPYEQYV.

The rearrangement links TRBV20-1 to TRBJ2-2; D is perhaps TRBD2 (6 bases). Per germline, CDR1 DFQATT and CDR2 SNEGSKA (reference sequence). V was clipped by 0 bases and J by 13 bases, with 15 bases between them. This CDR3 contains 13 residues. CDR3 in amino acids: CSARDSWDLALFF. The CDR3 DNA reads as TGCAGTGCTAGAGATTCTTGGGACTTGGCGCTGTTTTTT.

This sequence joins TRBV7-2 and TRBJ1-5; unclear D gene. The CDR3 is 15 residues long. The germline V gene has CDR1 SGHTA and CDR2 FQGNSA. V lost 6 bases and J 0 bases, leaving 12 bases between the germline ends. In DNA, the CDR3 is TGTGCCAGCAGAATTGGCGGGTATAGCAATCAGCCCCAGCATTTT. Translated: CASRIGGYSNQPQHF. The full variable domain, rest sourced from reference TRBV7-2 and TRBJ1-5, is GAGVSQSPSNKVTEKGKDVELRCDPISGHTALYWYRQSLGQGLEFLIYFQGNSAPDKSGLPSDRFSAERTGGSVSTLTIQRTQQEDSAVYLCASRIGGYSNQPQHFGDGTRLSIL.

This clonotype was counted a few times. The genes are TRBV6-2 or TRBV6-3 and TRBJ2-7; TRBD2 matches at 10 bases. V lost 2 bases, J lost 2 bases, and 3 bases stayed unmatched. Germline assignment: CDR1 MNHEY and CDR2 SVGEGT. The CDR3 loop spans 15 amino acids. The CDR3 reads CASSYALAGAYEQYV. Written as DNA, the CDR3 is TGTGCCAGCAGTTACGCCCTAGCGGGGGCCTACGAGCAGTACGTC.

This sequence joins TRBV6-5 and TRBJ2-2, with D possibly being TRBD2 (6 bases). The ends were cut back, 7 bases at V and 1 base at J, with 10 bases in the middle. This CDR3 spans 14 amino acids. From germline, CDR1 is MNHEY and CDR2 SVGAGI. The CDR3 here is CASKRAGNTGELFF. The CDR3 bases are TGTGCCAGCAAGAGAGCGGGGAACACCGGGGAGCTGTTTTTT.

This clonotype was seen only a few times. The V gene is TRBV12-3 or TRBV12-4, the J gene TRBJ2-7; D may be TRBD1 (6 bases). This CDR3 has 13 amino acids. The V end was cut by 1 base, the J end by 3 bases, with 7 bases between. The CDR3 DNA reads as TGTGCCAGCAGTTTAGGCAGGGGCTACGAGCAGTACGTC. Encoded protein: CASSLGRGYEQYV.

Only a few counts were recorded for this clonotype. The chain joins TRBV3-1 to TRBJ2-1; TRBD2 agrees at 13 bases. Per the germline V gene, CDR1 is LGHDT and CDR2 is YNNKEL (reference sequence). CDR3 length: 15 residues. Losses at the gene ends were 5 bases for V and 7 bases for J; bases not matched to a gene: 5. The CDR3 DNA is TGTGCCAGCAGCGTCGGGACTAGCGGGATTAATGAGCAGTTCTTC. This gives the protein CASSVGTSGINEQFF.

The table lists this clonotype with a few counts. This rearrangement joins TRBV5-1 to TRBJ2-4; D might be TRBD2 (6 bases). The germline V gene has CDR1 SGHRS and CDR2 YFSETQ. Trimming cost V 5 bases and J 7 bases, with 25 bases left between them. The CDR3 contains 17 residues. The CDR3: CASRQGGQPGRMNIQYF. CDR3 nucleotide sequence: TGCGCCAGCAGGCAAGGAGGGCAACCAGGGAGAATGAACATTCAGTACTTC.